The 15 T cell receptor beta chains given below trace back to one sample, sequenced in a study of glioma-infiltrating T cells after dendritic cell vaccination. The repertoire was sequenced with immunoSEQ multiplex PCR; TCRdb's copy has only in-frame clones and lacks some. The sample has approximately 62,000 clones, about 89% seen once; the top ten hold 11%. Time point of the sample: after dendritic cell vaccination, including at tumor progression/relapse. The sequenced sample was blood, obtained after dendritic cell vaccination. Source of these receptors: a human donor with glioblastoma.

In its sample, this clone was seen once. The chain has TRBV5-1 and TRBJ2-5; tentative D call: TRBD2 (6 bases). In germline, CDR1 is SGHRS, CDR2 YFSETQ. Trimming stripped 1 base from V and 1 base from J, with 8 bases between. This CDR3 is built from 14 residues. CDR3 nucleotide sequence: TGCGCCAGCAGCTTGTTGGGGGGCCAAGAGACCCAGTACTTC. Its translation: CASSLLGGQETQYF. Looking up the rest from reference TRBV5-1 and TRBJ2-5 gives the full variable domain: KAGVTQTPRYLIKTRGQQVTLSCSPISGHRSVSWYQQTPGQGLQFLFEYFSETQRNKGNFPGRFSGRQFSNSRSEMNVSTLELGDSALYLCASSLLGGQETQYFGPGTRLLVL.

The chain has TRBV7-6 and TRBJ2-7, with TRBD1 matching 9 bases. V shed 1 base, J shed 1 base, and the junction held 2 bases outside the gene matches. Per germline, CDR1 SGHVS and CDR2 FNYEAQ. The CDR3 is 15 residues long. The CDR3 is CASSLVGTGSYEQYF. DNA of the CDR3: TGTGCCAGCAGCTTAGTTGGGACAGGGTCCTACGAGCAGTACTTC.

The rearrangement uses TRBV7-6 and TRBJ2-2; 10 bases are shared with TRBD1. The CDR3 spans 17 residues. The J segment lost 4 bases and the V segment lost 0 bases, leaving 5 bases of the junction unmatched. Germline-derived CDR1 and CDR2 are SGHVS and FNYEAQ. In nucleotides, the CDR3 is TGTGCCAGCAGCTTAGCAGGGGACAGGGGTGGCACCGGGGAGCTGTTTTTT. It is translated as CASSLAGDRGGTGELFF.

This chain connects TRBV11-3 to TRBJ1-1; TRBD1 matches 9 bases. CDR3 length equals 13 residues. Germline loops: CDR1 SGHNT, CDR2 YENEEA. Trimming took 11 bases from V and 0 from J; bases not matched to a gene: 4. CDR3 sequence (DNA): TGTGCCGGGGACAGGGTTATGAACACTGAAGCTTTCTTT. Translated, it gives CAGDRVMNTEAFF.

This sequence joins TRBV11-2 and TRBJ1-6; 9 bases are a match to TRBD1. This CDR3 has 15 amino acids. The germline V gene has CDR1 SGHAT and CDR2 FQNNGV. V dropped 3 bases and J dropped 9; count of bases not matched to a gene: 6. CDR3 nucleotides: TGTGCCAGCAGCTTTAAGGGACAGGGAACTTCACCCCTCCACTTT. Translating gives CASSFKGQGTSPLHF.

Only one count was recorded for this clone. This chain uses TRBV7-2 with TRBJ2-6; no reliable D call. The CDR3 runs 15 residues. V was clipped by 5 bases and J by 0 bases, with 8 bases between them. CDR1 is SGHTA, CDR2 FQGNSA, per germline. CDR3 sequence (DNA): TGTGCCAGCAGCCACGACAACTCTGGGGCCAACGTCCTGACTTTC. It encodes CASSHDNSGANVLTF.

The chain has TRBV4-2 and TRBJ1-2; TRBD1 matches at 9 bases. V lost 4 bases, J lost 8 bases, and 11 bases stayed unmatched. Germline loops: CDR1 LGHNA, CDR2 YNFKEQ. This CDR3 region has 15 residues. As DNA, the CDR3 is TGTGCCAGCAGCCGTCCCGGGACAGGGTTTGAAGGCTACACCTTC. Translated, it gives CASSRPGTGFEGYTF.

The chain links TRBV10-3 to TRBJ2-5, with D tentatively TRBD2 (5 bases). CDR1 ENHRY and CDR2 SYGVKD come from the germline V gene. V shed 0 bases and J shed 2 bases, with 7 bases lying between them. This CDR3 has 14 residues. The CDR3 loop reads CAISESRGQETQYF. Written as DNA, the CDR3 is TGTGCCATCAGTGAGTCACGGGGACAAGAGACCCAGTACTTC.

The chain employs TRBV2 and TRBJ1-2, with D possibly being TRBD1 (6 bases). V was cut by 6 bases and J by 7 bases, with 9 bases left in between. The CDR3 totals 11 residues. Germline CDR1 reads SNHLY; CDR2 reads FYNNEI. CDR3 protein: CASSTGFGYTF. The CDR3 bases are TGTGCCAGCAGCACAGGGTTTGGCTACACCTTC.

The chain employs TRBV7-2 and TRBJ2-3; 8 bases map to TRBD2. From germline, CDR1 is SGHTA and CDR2 FQGNSA. Trimming cost V 5 bases and J 5 bases; bases outside gene matches: 15. The CDR3 runs 17 residues. As DNA, the CDR3 is TGTGCCAGCAGCCCGCGTAGCCCAGCGGGGGCGGAAGATACGCAGTATTTT. This codes for CASSPRSPAGAEDTQYF. Filled out from reference TRBV7-2 and TRBJ2-3, the complete variable domain reads GAGVSQSPSNKVTEKGKDVELRCDPISGHTALYWYRQSLGQGLEFLIYFQGNSAPDKSGLPSDRFSAERTGGSVSTLTIQRTQQEDSAVYLCASSPRSPAGAEDTQYFGPGTRLTVL.

This clone was seen only once. The chain carries TRBV6-5 and TRBJ2-7, with 7 positions matching TRBD1. The length of the CDR3 is 14 residues. The ends lost 2 bases at V and 10 bases at J; junction bases unmatched: 11. Germline V gene lookup returns CDR1 MNHEY and CDR2 SVGAGI. Written as DNA, the CDR3 is TGTGCCAGCAGTTACATAACAGGGGCTGGCCTCCAGTACTTC. This gives the protein CASSYITGAGLQYF.

The chain recombines TRBV5-4 with TRBJ1-2; 9 bases are a match to TRBD1. The CDR3 is 14 residues long. V shed 0 bases and J 6 bases; nucleotides not matched to a gene: 3. Germline V gene data show CDR1 as SGHNT and CDR2 as YYREEE (reference sequence). CDR3: CASSLVDRGNGYTF. CDR3 bases: TGTGCCAGCAGCTTGGTGGACAGGGGAAATGGCTACACCTTC.

V and J are TRBV18 and TRBJ1-5, with D perhaps matching TRBD1 (5 bases). The V and J ends lost 6 bases and 9 bases respectively, with 18 bases between them. The CDR3 is 14 amino acids. Germline values: CDR1 KGHSH, CDR2 LQKENI. DNA for the CDR3: TGTGCCAGCTCGGAGGGGACTGGGCGGCGGCCCCAGCATTTT. It yields the protein CASSEGTGRRPQHF.

V gene TRBV10-1 combines with J gene TRBJ2-3; TRBD2 agrees at 8 bases. Looked up from germline, CDR1 is WNHNN and CDR2 is SYGVQD (reference sequence). J gave up 5 bases and V 4 bases, and 11 bases lay outside the gene matches. The CDR3 spans 16 residues. CDR3 nucleotides: TGCGCCAGCAGTGGGGGATCGGGGGGGCCAGGAGATACGCAGTATTTT. Translation: CASSGGSGGPGDTQYF.

The rearrangement joins TRBV2 to TRBJ2-7, with D possibly being TRBD1 (5 bases). The germline V gene has CDR1 SNHLY and CDR2 FYNNEI. The CDR3 has 15 residues. The ends were cut back, 1 base at V and 0 bases at J, with 10 bases in the middle. As DNA, the CDR3 is TGTGCCAGCAGTGAAGTGGGGCAGAGCTCCTACGAGCAGTACTTC. It codes for CASSEVGQSSYEQYF. Together with reference TRBV2 and TRBJ2-7, the CDR3 gives the full variable domain: EPEVTQTPSHQVTQMGQEVILRCVPISNHLYFYWYRQILGQKVEFLVSFYNNEISEKSEIFDDQFSVERPDGSNFTLKIRSTKLEDSAMYFCASSEVGQSSYEQYFGPGTRLTVT.